This T cell receptor (beta chain) was observed in a study of T cell repertoires in cytomegalovirus infection. Study as a whole: In public TCR beta signatures, there were indications of both CMV infection and matching HLA type.

Using its own MiXCR run on the reads, TCRdb lists one record per CDR3 protein. Seen here are over 150,000 distinct CDR3 sequences, 15% to 20% observed once, and the top ten hold roughly 2.9%. Overall study findings and caveats: Dominant in the ex vivo response were TCR beta clonotypes restricted by HLA-C and specific for CMV. Using cumulative public TCR beta family frequency, the authors identified those who carried CMV together with the relevant HLA.

This clonotype came up a few times. Its specificity is unknown. Germline loops: CDR1 GTSNPN, CDR2 SVGIG (reference sequence). V dropped 2 bases and J dropped 3 bases, with 10 bases sitting between them. The CDR3 spans 13 residues. This TCR was sampled from a human donor in good health (CMV status not recorded). Some clones in this sample may be carry-over from other donors' samples. The sample comprised PBMCs. The chain employs TRBV30 and TRBJ1-1; possibly TRBD1 for D (6 bases). CDR3 sequence (DNA): TGTGCCTGGAGTTCGACAGGTTACACTGAAGCTTTCTTT. Translated: CAWSSTGYTEAFF.